This record concerns one T cell receptor (beta chain) sequence. No antigen is known for it. In the PCR, 60 Vbeta and 13 Jbeta primers were used. TCRdb keeps only in-frame clones here, not all; method: immunoSEQ multiplex PCR. The data contain about 140,000 clones, 75% to 85% of them singletons. These data originate in a study of cytomegalovirus exposure and HLA in healthy donors. The germline V gene has CDR1 SGHNT and CDR2 YYREEE (reference sequence). J gave up 8 bases and V 2 bases, and 9 bases lay outside the gene matches. The CDR3 runs to 14 residues. Findings and limits, study-wide: Per a prior analysis, the majority of TCR beta V segments were productive roughly 87% or roughly 30% of the time.

The TCR comes from a middle-aged woman in good health and CMV-seronegative. Sequenced input: PBMCs. The rearrangement uses TRBV5-4 and TRBJ1-2, with TRBD1 identical over 7 bases. The chain's CDR3 is CASSLTGETMGYTF. The CDR3 region has the DNA TGTGCCAGCAGCTTAACAGGGGAAACTATGGGCTACACCTTC.